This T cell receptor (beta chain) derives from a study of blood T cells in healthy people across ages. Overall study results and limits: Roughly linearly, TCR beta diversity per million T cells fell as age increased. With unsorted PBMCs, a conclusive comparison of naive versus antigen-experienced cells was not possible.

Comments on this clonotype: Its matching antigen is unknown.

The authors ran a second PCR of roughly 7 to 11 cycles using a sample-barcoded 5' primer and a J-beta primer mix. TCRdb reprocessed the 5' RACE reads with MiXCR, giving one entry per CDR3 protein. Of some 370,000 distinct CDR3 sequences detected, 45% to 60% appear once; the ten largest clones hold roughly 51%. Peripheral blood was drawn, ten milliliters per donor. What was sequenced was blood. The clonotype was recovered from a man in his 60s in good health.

In DNA, the CDR3 is TGTGCCAGCACCCTACGGGGGGACTCCTACAATGAGCAGTTCTTC. Encoded protein: CASTLRGDSYNEQFF. This chain links TRBV6-6 with TRBJ2-1, with TRBD2 matching 7 bases. J was trimmed by 0 bases and V by 7 bases; bases with no gene match: 6. Germline CDR1 MNHNY, CDR2 SVGAGI (reference sequence). The length of the CDR3 is 15 residues.